This TCR beta chain is from a study of blood T cell repertoires in COVID-19. Sequenced by immunoSEQ multiplex PCR; TCRdb stores in-frame clones only, minus some. The sample has 200,000 to 300,000 clones; 86% are singletons. Sequenced material: PBMCs or T cells enriched from blood (not recorded which). The origin of this receptor is a woman aged 45-60 years who had recovered from COVID-19.

DNA for the CDR3: TGTGCCAGCAGCCCGGGGGGGACTAGGTACAATGAGCAGTTCTTC. Protein sequence: CASSPGGTRYNEQFF. The chain uses TRBV6-2 or TRBV6-3 and TRBJ2-1; TRBD2 matches at 8 bases. CDR3 size: 15 residues. Per germline, CDR1 MNHEY and CDR2 SVGEGT. V was pared by 6 bases and J by 4 bases, with 8 bases of the junction left unmatched.